The present entry profiles one T cell receptor (beta chain) with its context. Trimming removed 6 bases from V and 4 bases from J, with 4 bases in between. Per the germline V gene, CDR1 is WSHSY and CDR2 is SAAADI. This CDR3 has 11 amino acids. The PCR employed 60 Vbeta primers together with 13 Jbeta primers. Sequenced by immunoSEQ multiplex PCR; TCRdb stores in-frame clones only, minus some. The sample holds about 130,000 clones, approximately 78% seen once. The data were obtained in a study of cytomegalovirus exposure and HLA in healthy donors. The chain carries TRBV10-2 and TRBJ2-1; D gene ambiguous. The sample comprised PBMCs. This receptor was taken from a female donor in good health and CMV-seronegative. CDR3 sequence reads: CASSGYNEQFF. DNA of the CDR3: TGCGCCAGCAGCGGGTACAATGAGCAGTTCTTC.